This entry is about one TCR beta chain. This entry is derived from a study of blood T cell repertoires in COVID-19. CDR3 length: 12 residues. The V gene lost 2 bases and the J gene lost 5 bases, with 7 bases spanning the gap. The V gene's germline CDR1 is SSHAT and CDR2 FNYEAQ (reference sequence). Libraries were prepared by immunoSEQ multiplex PCR; TCRdb keeps only in-frame clonotypes and omits some of them. The table records tens of thousands of clones, approximately 80% of them present only once. Input material: peripheral blood. The sequence derives from an elderly man with acute or convalescent COVID-19. The chain is built from TRBV7-7 and TRBJ2-7; maybe TRBD1 (5 bases). The chain's CDR3 is CASSLIQDEQYF. For the CDR3, the DNA is TGTGCCAGCAGCTTAATACAGGACGAGCAGTACTTC.